The present T cell receptor beta chain was sequenced within a study of blood T cell repertoires in COVID-19. As handled by the study authors: The authors estimated nucleated cell counts from reference gene primer amplification. Generated by immunoSEQ multiplex PCR, the TCRdb table keeps only in-frame clones and is missing some. D and trimming come from the DNA, and the V and J calls and clone size come from that table. The data contain roughly 190,000 clones, around 83% of them singletons. The CDR3 length is 12 residues. Unmatched junction bases numbered 5, after V lost 7 bases and J lost 2 bases. The germline V gene has CDR1 SQVTM and CDR2 ANQGSEA. This clone was recorded only once.

Sequencing was carried out using peripheral blood. This receptor was identified in a man aged 45-60 years with active or convalescent COVID-19. The chain is built from TRBV29-1 and TRBJ2-7, with TRBD2 identical over 7 bases. The CDR3 DNA reads TGCAGCGCCTCGGGGGGTCCCTACGAGCAGTACTTC. It translates to CSASGGPYEQYF.